These 20 T cell receptor beta chains share one sample of origin, sequenced in a study of CD8+ T cells in alopecia areata (dated by TCRdb to between 2017 and 2018). The library was produced with the immunoSEQ multiplex PCR assay. RNA was extracted from all samples and reverse transcribed into cDNA, which served as template for TCR sequencing. TCRdb carries this immuneACCESS record with in-frame sequences only. Its versions omit some clonotypes, under half of them owing to an unresolved V gene in the studies checked, with the rest unexplained. This sample lists more than 200,000 clones; roughly two thirds were detected once. 0.95% to 1.5% of the sample is in the top ten clones. In the paper's terms, the time point label means: baseline before oral tofacitinib. The material was CD4+ T cells sorted from blood, obtained at week 0. The receptors originated from a human donor with alopecia areata.

The chain uses TRBV29-1 and TRBJ2-5; D might be TRBD2 (7 bases). This CDR3 comprises 17 residues. CDR1 and CDR2 (germline): SQVTM, ANQGSEA. V lost 4 bases and J 0 bases, leaving 21 bases between the germline ends. CDR3 DNA: TGCAGCGTTGCTCCCCGGCGTGCGGGGGCCCACCAAGAGACCCAGTACTTC. It yields the protein CSVAPRRAGAHQETQYF.

This clone has ten or more counts. The chain recombines TRBV5-1 with TRBJ2-3, with 7 bases matching TRBD1. CDR1 SGHRS and CDR2 YFSETQ come from the germline V gene. Trimming took 4 bases from V and 5 from J; bases not matched to a gene: 13. The CDR3 loop spans 16 amino acids. In DNA form, the CDR3 reads TGCGCCAGCAGCCTCACCCCCGGGACAGCCGGAGATACGCAGTATTTT. This encodes CASSLTPGTAGDTQYF. Supplemented by reference TRBV5-1 and TRBJ2-3, the full variable domain reads KAGVTQTPRYLIKTRGQQVTLSCSPISGHRSVSWYQQTPGQGLQFLFEYFSETQRNKGNFPGRFSGRQFSNSRSEMNVSTLELGDSALYLCASSLTPGTAGDTQYFGPGTRLTVL.

The CDR3 protein is CSVEWGWGAPEAFF. Here the CDR3 DNA reads TGCAGCGTTGAATGGGGTTGGGGGGCCCCTGAAGCTTTCTTT. The chain recombines TRBV29-1 with TRBJ1-1; TRBD1 is a possible D gene (6 bases). From germline, CDR1 is SQVTM and CDR2 ANQGSEA. The CDR3 sequence is 14 residues long. The V gene lost 2 bases and the J gene lost 6 bases, with 16 bases spanning the gap.

In this sample, this clone turned up once. The chain combines TRBV9 with TRBJ1-2; 7 bases align to TRBD1. This CDR3 is built from 15 residues. The junction had 12 bases not matched to a gene; V was cut back by 5 bases and J by 5 bases. Per the germline V gene, CDR1 is SGDLS and CDR2 is YYNGEE. The CDR3 loop is CASRAPGTESYGYTF. DNA of the CDR3: TGTGCCAGCAGAGCCCCCGGGACAGAAAGTTATGGCTACACCTTC.

This chain uses TRBV19 with TRBJ2-4, with 10 nucleotides matching TRBD1. Germline lookup yields CDR1 LNHDA and CDR2 SQIVND (reference sequence). The CDR3 has 16 amino acids. With 3 bases clipped from V and 2 bases from J, the junction kept 4 bases outside the gene matches. The CDR3 nucleotides read TGTGCCAGTAGTATGGGGACAGGGGCGACCAAAAACATTCAGTACTTC. Translated, it gives CASSMGTGATKNIQYF.

This chain joins TRBV15 and TRBJ1-2, with 7 bases identical to TRBD1. V was pared by 5 bases and J by 4 bases, with 10 bases of the junction left unmatched. From germline, CDR1 is LNHNV and CDR2 YYDKDF (reference sequence). This CDR3 contains 15 residues. The CDR3 DNA follows: TGTGCCACCAGCGTCAACCGGGACAGCTTCTATGGCTACACCTTC. The encoded protein is CATSVNRDSFYGYTF.

This chain links TRBV15 with TRBJ1-2; possibly TRBD1 for D (5 bases). The CDR3 is 17 residues long. The V gene lost 0 bases and the J gene lost 5 bases, with 19 bases spanning the gap. CDR1 is LNHNV, CDR2 YYDKDF, per germline (reference sequence). This CDR3 is CATSRDPQSRGSYGYTF. CDR3 DNA sequence: TGTGCCACCAGCAGAGATCCCCAGTCTAGGGGTTCTTATGGCTACACCTTC.

The chain combines TRBV10-3 with TRBJ2-5; D is unclear. V dropped 0 bases and J dropped 5 bases, with 10 bases sitting between them. The CDR3 contains 14 residues. The germline CDR1 and CDR2 sequences are ENHRY and SYGVKD. The CDR3, as DNA: TGTGCCATCAGTGAGTCTGGAGTGGTTGAGACCCAGTACTTC. Amino acid sequence: CAISESGVVETQYF.

Concerning this clone itself: At one end the junction does not follow the germline gene, possibly because of a read error. The CDR3 protein is CASSKDSNTGELFF. CDR3 bases: TGCGCCAGCAGCAAAGACAGCAACACCGGGGAGCTGTTTTTT. The V call is TRBV4-3, the J call TRBJ2-2; possible D gene TRBD1, 5 bases. CDR3 length equals 14 residues. In germline, CDR1 is LGHNA, CDR2 YSLEER.

The V gene is TRBV15, the J gene TRBJ2-4; D may be TRBD2 (5 bases). This CDR3 contains 13 residues. The V end lost 0 bases, the J end lost 11 bases, and 11 bases lay between the germline ends. Germline V gives CDR1 LNHNV, CDR2 YYDKDF (reference sequence). The CDR3 spells CATSREAGWFQYF. Written as DNA, the CDR3 is TGTGCCACCAGCAGAGAGGCGGGCTGGTTTCAGTACTTC.

The V call is TRBV5-1, the J call TRBJ1-6; 10 nucleotides align to TRBD1. Germline CDR1 and CDR2: SGHRS and YFSETQ. The CDR3 contains 16 residues. The V gene end was trimmed by 0 bases and the J gene end by 14 bases; junction bases not matched to a gene: 11. The CDR3 bases are TGCGCCAGCAGCTTGGATTGGACAGGGGGATCGGGGTCCCTCCACTTT. It specifies CASSLDWTGGSGSLHF.

The V call is TRBV15, the J call TRBJ2-5, with a possible D match to TRBD2 (6 bases). V was clipped by 1 base and J by 5 bases, with 11 bases between them. The CDR3 covers 14 residues. Germline lookup yields CDR1 LNHNV and CDR2 YYDKDF (reference sequence). CDR3 protein: CATSRAGSRETQYF. Here the CDR3 DNA reads TGTGCCACCAGCAGAGCCGGGAGCCGGGAGACCCAGTACTTC. The full variable domain, rest sourced from reference TRBV15 and TRBJ2-5, is DAMVIQNPRYQVTQFGKPVTLSCSQTLNHNVMYWYQQKSSQAPKLLFHYYDKDFNNEADTPDNFQSRRPNTSFCFLDIRSPGLGDTAMYLCATSRAGSRETQYFGPGTRLLVL.

This clone was recorded a few times. The gene calls are TRBV25-1 and TRBJ2-5; 8 bases align to TRBD1. The CDR3 loop spans 15 amino acids. Trimming cost V 4 bases and J 5 bases; bases outside gene matches: 9. The germline V gene has CDR1 MGHDK and CDR2 SYGVNS. CDR3 sequence: CASSAGQGRMETQYF. The CDR3, as DNA: TGTGCCAGCAGTGCAGGACAGGGTCGTATGGAGACCCAGTACTTC.

This clone was recorded a few times. The gene calls are TRBV27 and TRBJ1-5; no reliable D call. The V gene's germline CDR1 is MNHEY and CDR2 SMNVEV (reference sequence). V was trimmed by 3 bases and J by 9 bases, leaving 12 bases between them. This CDR3 spans 13 amino acids. CDR3 residues: CASSFRRERPQHF. As DNA, the CDR3 is TGTGCCAGCAGTTTTAGGCGGGAACGGCCCCAGCATTTT.

This clone was detected once. The chain joins TRBV6-5 to TRBJ1-4; 7 bases are a match to TRBD1. This CDR3 spans 15 amino acids. V trimming: 5 bases; J trimming: 7 bases; junction bases outside the gene matches: 10. CDR1 MNHEY and CDR2 SVGAGI come from the germline V gene. CDR3 in DNA: TGTGCCAGCAGTCCCACCGGCAGGGGGGGTGAAAAACTGTTTTTT. Amino acids: CASSPTGRGGEKLFF.

This clone was counted only a few times. V and J are TRBV19 and TRBJ2-2; D possibly uses TRBD1 or TRBD2 (6 bases each). The CDR3 is 16 amino acids. Germline loops: CDR1 LNHDA, CDR2 SQIVND (reference sequence). Between the trimmed V and J ends, which lost 2 bases and 4 bases, there was a span of 14 bases. The DNA for the CDR3 is TGTGCCAGTAGTATATCCTGGGGGGCTTCCACCGGGGAGCTGTTTTTT. Its protein product is CASSISWGASTGELFF.

This chain uses TRBV29-1 with TRBJ2-3; D uncertain. The germline gives CDR1 SQVTM, CDR2 ANQGSEA. V lost 2 bases, J lost 1 base, and 10 bases lay in between. This CDR3 region has 14 residues. CDR3 amino acids: CSVERASRTDTQYF. CDR3 nucleotide sequence: TGCAGCGTTGAACGGGCCAGCCGCACAGATACGCAGTATTTT.

The chain carries TRBV5-1 and TRBJ1-4; TRBD1 agrees at 9 bases. V lost 0 bases, J lost 0 bases, and 0 bases stayed unmatched. This CDR3 is built from 16 residues. Germline CDR1 and CDR2: SGHRS and YFSETQ. CDR3 coding DNA: TGCGCCAGCAGCTTGGGACAGGGGGCAACTAATGAAAAACTGTTTTTT. It is translated as CASSLGQGATNEKLFF. The variable domain in full, completed from reference TRBV5-1 and TRBJ1-4, reads KAGVTQTPRYLIKTRGQQVTLSCSPISGHRSVSWYQQTPGQGLQFLFEYFSETQRNKGNFPGRFSGRQFSNSRSEMNVSTLELGDSALYLCASSLGQGATNEKLFFGSGTQLSVL.

This chain joins TRBV30 and TRBJ2-5; 8 bases map to TRBD1. This CDR3 comprises 14 residues. The germline V gene encodes CDR1 GTSNPN and CDR2 SVGIG (reference sequence). V dropped 4 bases and J dropped 2; count of bases not matched to a gene: 6. Here the CDR3 reads CAWNPTGAQETQYF. DNA of the CDR3: TGTGCCTGGAACCCGACAGGGGCTCAAGAGACCCAGTACTTC.

The chain uses TRBV9 and TRBJ1-1; weak D call: TRBD1 (6 bases). This CDR3 spans 15 amino acids. The ends were cut back, 3 bases at V and 5 bases at J, with 17 bases in the middle. Germline V gene sequence: CDR1 SGDLS, CDR2 YYNGEE. The CDR3 sequence: CASSAPGRGRTEAFF. DNA for the CDR3: TGTGCCAGCAGCGCCCCGGGTCGGGGGCGAACTGAAGCTTTCTTT.